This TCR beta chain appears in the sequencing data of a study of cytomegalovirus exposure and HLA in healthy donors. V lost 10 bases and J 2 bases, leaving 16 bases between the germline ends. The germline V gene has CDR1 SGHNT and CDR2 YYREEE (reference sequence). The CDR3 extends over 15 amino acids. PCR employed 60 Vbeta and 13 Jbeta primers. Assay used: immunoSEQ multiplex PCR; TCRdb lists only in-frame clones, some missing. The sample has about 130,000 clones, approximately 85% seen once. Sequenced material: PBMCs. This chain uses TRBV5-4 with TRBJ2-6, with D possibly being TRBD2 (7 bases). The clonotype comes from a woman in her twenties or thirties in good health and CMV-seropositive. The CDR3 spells CAFKGGGTGANVLTF. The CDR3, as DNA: TGTGCCTTCAAAGGGGGGGGCACTGGGGCCAACGTCCTGACTTTC.